This T cell receptor beta chain appears in the sequencing data of a study of cytotoxic CD8 clonotypes in ibrutinib-treated CLL. Study context: Mean yields were almost 260,000 productive templates and some 90,000 productive rearrangements per sample.

Germline CDR1 and CDR2: SGHRS and YFSETQ. The CDR3 runs 19 residues. V was clipped by 4 bases and J by 0 bases; unmatched bases: 15. A note on this clone: No antigen is known for it.

Study-wide points: Contraction or stability on treatment characterized the public clonotypes, which were uncommon.

Generated by immunoSEQ multiplex PCR, the TCRdb table keeps only in-frame clones and is missing some. The profile shows 30,000 to 35,000 clones, approximately 70% of them singletons. The genes are TRBV5-1 and TRBJ2-4; 8 bases match TRBD1. The clonotype comes from a human donor with chronic lymphocytic leukemia. Sequencing was performed on PBMCs, taken before ibrutinib treatment. For the CDR3, the DNA is TGCGCCAGCAGCGCCGGGACAGGAGATCCAGTTTTAGCCAAAAACATTCAGTACTTC. It translates to CASSAGTGDPVLAKNIQYF.